This T cell receptor (beta chain) was sequenced during a study of blood T cell repertoires in COVID-19. Assay: immunoSEQ multiplex PCR; the TCRdb copy retains only in-frame clones and omits some. The data show under 250,000 clones, with over 75% seen just once and about 13% held by the top ten. Germline lookup yields CDR1 SGHTA and CDR2 FQGNSA. Trimming removed 1 base at V and 8 bases at J, with 12 bases between. This CDR3 is 14 amino acids long. There are a few counts of this clone. The chain links TRBV7-2 to TRBJ2-1; a weak D match, TRBD2 (6 bases). The clonotype was recovered from a human donor in a cohort sampled during active COVID-19. The sample was peripheral blood. The CDR3 coding sequence is TGTGCCAGCAGCTTAGGACGGGGGTGGTATGAGCAGTTCTTC. Amino acids: CASSLGRGWYEQFF.